This TCR beta chain is drawn from a study of molecular identifiers for immune sequencing clone quantification. Overall study context: Five aliquots were made in replicates from the RNA of around 18,000 or 91,000 naive CD8 cells, and four were sequenced. Study outcomes and limitations: The study reportedly detected spiked Jurkat TCR RNA from one cell among around 970,000 naive cells.

In this sample, this clonotype turned up a few times. The target antigen is unknown. Germline V lookup: CDR1 SGDLS, CDR2 YYNGEE. With 0 bases removed from V and 0 bases from J, the gap between germline ends came to 7 bases. The CDR3 has 16 residues. TCRdb re-derived calls from the PCR reads in MiXCR, one entry per CDR3 protein. The data contain about half a million distinct CDR3 sequences, about a fifth of them singletons. Sorted inputs of roughly 20,000 to 1,000,000 cells, with 10%, 30% or 50% RNA, yielded naive CD8 libraries. In the sort, naive CD8 T cells were defined as CD8+CD4-CCR7+CD45RA+. Sequencing input: naive CD8+ T cells from blood, with Jurkat cell RNA spiked in. Described subset: FACS-sorted CD8+CD4-CCR7+CD45RA+ naive T cells. This rearrangement joins TRBV9 to TRBJ1-6, with no clear D. The receptor comes from a human donor in good health. Some libraries in this study had Jurkat cell RNA spiked in. CDR3 sequence: CASSVAVSSYNSPLHF. Written as DNA, the CDR3 is TGTGCCAGCAGCGTAGCGGTTAGCTCCTATAATTCACCCCTCCACTTT.